A single sample gave rise to the 2 T cell receptor beta chains below, sequenced in a study of cytomegalovirus exposure and HLA in healthy donors. The PCR was carried out with 60 Vbeta primers and 13 Jbeta primers. This table comes from immunoSEQ multiplex PCR, and its TCRdb copy is limited to in-frame clones, with some not included. The sample carries some 90,000 clones, 70% to 85% recorded once. Material for sequencing was PBMCs. The receptors stem from a man aged 25-45 years in good health and CMV-seropositive.

This clone has more than one count but fewer than ten. The J gene is TRBJ1-3, the V gene TRBV6-1; D not resolved. The CDR3 consists of 16 residues. Germline V gene data show CDR1 as MNHNS and CDR2 as SASEGT. Trimming took off 4 bases at V and 0 bases at J, with 13 bases between the two ends. CDR3 DNA: TGTGCCAGCAGTGGGCGTCAGGCCAGCTCTGGAAACACCATATATTTT. Amino acids: CASSGRQASSGNTIYF.

This chain connects TRBV6-6 to TRBJ2-7; D unresolved. Germline V gene lookup returns CDR1 MNHNY and CDR2 SVGAGI (reference sequence). This CDR3 region has 13 residues. The V gene lost 5 bases and the J gene lost 6 bases, with 14 bases spanning the gap. CDR3 nucleotides: TGTGCCAGCAGTACGGCCCGCGGAGCCGAGCAGTACGTC. Amino acid sequence: CASSTARGAEQYV.